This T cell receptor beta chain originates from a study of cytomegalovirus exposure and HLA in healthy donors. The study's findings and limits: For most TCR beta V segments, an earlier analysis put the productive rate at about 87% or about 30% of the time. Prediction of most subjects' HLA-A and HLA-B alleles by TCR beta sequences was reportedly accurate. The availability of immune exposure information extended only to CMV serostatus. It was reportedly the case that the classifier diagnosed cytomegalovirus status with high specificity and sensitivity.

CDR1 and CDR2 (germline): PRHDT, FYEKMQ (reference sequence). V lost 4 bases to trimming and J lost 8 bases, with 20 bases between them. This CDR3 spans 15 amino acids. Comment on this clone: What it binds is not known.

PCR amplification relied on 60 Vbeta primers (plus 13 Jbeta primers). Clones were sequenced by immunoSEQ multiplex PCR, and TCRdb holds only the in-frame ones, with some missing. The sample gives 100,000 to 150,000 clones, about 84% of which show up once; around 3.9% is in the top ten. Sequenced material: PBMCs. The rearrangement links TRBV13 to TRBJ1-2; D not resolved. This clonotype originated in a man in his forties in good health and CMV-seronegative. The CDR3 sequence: CASSSQRTGGGGYTF. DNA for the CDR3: TGTGCCAGCAGCTCACAGAGGACGGGCGGAGGCGGCTACACCTTC.